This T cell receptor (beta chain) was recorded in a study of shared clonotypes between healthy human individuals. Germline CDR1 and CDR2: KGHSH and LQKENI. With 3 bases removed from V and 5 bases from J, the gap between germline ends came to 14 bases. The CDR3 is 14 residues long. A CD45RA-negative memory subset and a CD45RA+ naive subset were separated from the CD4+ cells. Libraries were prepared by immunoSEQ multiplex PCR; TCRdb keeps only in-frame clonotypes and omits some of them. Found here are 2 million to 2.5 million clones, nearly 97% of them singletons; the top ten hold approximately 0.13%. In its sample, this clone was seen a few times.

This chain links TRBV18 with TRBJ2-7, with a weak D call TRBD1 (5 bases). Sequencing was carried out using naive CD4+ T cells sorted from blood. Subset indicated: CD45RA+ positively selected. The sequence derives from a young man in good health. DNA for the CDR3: TGTGCCAGCTCACCCGCGGCAGGGAACCACGAGCAGTACTTC. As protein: CASSPAAGNHEQYF.